One sample yielded the 8 T cell receptor beta chains listed below, sequenced in a study of T cell responses to AZD1222 COVID-19 vaccine. TCRdb keeps only in-frame clones here, not all; method: immunoSEQ multiplex PCR. The sample has 120,000 to 150,000 clones, around nine tenths seen once. Sequencing was performed on peripheral blood, taken 28 days after the second AZD1222 dose. Receptors were obtained from an adult who received the AZD1222 COVID-19 vaccine.

This chain connects TRBV27 to TRBJ2-1; 10 positions match TRBD2. Germline V gives CDR1 MNHEY, CDR2 SMNVEV (reference sequence). V lost 5 bases, J lost 8 bases, and 18 bases stayed unmatched. The length of the CDR3 is 18 residues. DNA of the CDR3: TGTGCCAGCAGTCTGCGTGGGCTAGCGGGAGTTGGAGGCGATGAGCAGTTCTTC. This codes for CASSLRGLAGVGGDEQFF.

The V and J genes are TRBV5-4 and TRBJ2-7; TRBD1 aligns across 10 bases. V lost 1 base and J lost 5; bases outside the gene matches: 3. The V gene's germline CDR1 is SGHNT and CDR2 YYREEE (reference sequence). The CDR3 spans 14 residues. CDR3 nucleotide sequence: TGTGCCAGCAGCTTGCGACAGGGGGCAGACGAGCAGTACTTC. Protein sequence: CASSLRQGADEQYF.

V gene TRBV9 combines with J gene TRBJ2-7; D is uncertain. The CDR3 has 14 residues. Germline assignment: CDR1 SGDLS and CDR2 YYNGEE. V lost 3 bases and J 2 bases, leaving 12 bases between the germline ends. For the CDR3, the DNA is TGTGCCAGCAGCGCCGGAACACCAGCCTACGAGCAGTACTTC. Encoded protein: CASSAGTPAYEQYF.

This CDR3 is CASSLGAPNSGNTIYF. In DNA, the CDR3 is TGTGCCAGCAGCCTGGGGGCCCCCAACTCTGGAAACACCATATATTTT. The genes are TRBV7-2 and TRBJ1-3; TRBD1 might be the D (6 bases). The CDR3 contains 16 residues. Trimming removed 5 bases from V and 0 bases from J, with 14 bases in between. Germline CDR1 SGHTA, CDR2 FQGNSA.

This clone was seen a single time. The chain couples TRBV11-2 to TRBJ1-5; D call uncertain. The CDR3 contains 14 residues. Germline V lookup: CDR1 SGHAT, CDR2 FQNNGV. V was shortened by 1 base and J by 0 bases, with 4 bases between the two germline ends. The chain's CDR3 is CASSLGASNQPQHF. CDR3 nucleotides: TGTGCCAGCAGCTTAGGGGCTAGCAATCAGCCCCAGCATTTT.

The chain couples TRBV5-1 to TRBJ2-7; maybe TRBD1 (6 bases). The V gene's germline CDR1 is SGHRS and CDR2 YFSETQ. Trimming stripped 1 base from V and 6 bases from J, with 20 bases between. The CDR3 totals 16 residues. Here the CDR3 reads CASSLRTGLRGFEQYF. DNA for the CDR3: TGCGCCAGCAGCTTGCGAACAGGGTTAAGGGGATTCGAGCAGTACTTC.

J is TRBJ1-5 and V is TRBV19; D not certain. Germline V CDR1 and CDR2: LNHDA, SQIVND (reference sequence). This CDR3 has 17 amino acids. Trimming pared 6 bases from V and 7 bases from J, leaving 25 bases between. DNA for the CDR3: TGTGCCAGTAGACGCCCTACTCTAGGACCAGGTCGCCAGCCCCAGCATTTT. Amino acid sequence: CASRRPTLGPGRQPQHF.

The chain couples TRBV6-6 to TRBJ1-1, with 7 bases fitting TRBD1. Germline CDR1 MNHNY, CDR2 SVGAGI (reference sequence). V lost 7 bases to trimming and J lost 6 bases; unmatched junction nucleotides: 14. The CDR3 runs 15 residues. This CDR3 reads CASNPRTGWEPEAFF. CDR3 sequence (DNA): TGTGCCAGCAACCCTCGGACAGGTTGGGAACCTGAAGCTTTCTTT.